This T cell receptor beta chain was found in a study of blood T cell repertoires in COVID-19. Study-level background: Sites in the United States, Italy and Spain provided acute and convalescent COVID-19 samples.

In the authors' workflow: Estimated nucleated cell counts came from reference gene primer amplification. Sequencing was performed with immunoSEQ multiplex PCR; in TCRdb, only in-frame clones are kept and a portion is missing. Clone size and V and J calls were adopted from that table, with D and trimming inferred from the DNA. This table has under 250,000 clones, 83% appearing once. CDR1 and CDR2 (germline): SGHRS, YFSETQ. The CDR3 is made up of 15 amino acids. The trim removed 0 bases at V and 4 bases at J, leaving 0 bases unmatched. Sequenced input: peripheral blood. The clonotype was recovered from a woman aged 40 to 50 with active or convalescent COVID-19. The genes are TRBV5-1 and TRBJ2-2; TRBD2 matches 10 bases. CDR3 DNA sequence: TGCGCCAGCAGCTTGGAGCGGGGGGGCACCGGGGAGCTGTTTTTT. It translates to CASSLERGGTGELFF.